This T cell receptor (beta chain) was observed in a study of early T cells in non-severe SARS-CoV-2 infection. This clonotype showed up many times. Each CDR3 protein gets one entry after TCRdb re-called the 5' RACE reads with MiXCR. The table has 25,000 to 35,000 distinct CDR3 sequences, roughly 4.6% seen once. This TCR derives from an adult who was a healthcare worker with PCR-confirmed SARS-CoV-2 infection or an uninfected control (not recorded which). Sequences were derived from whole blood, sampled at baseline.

The CDR3 loop is CASSLRGKAFEQYF. In DNA form, the CDR3 reads TGTGCCAGCAGCTTACGAGGGAAGGCTTTCGAGCAGTACTTC. The chain couples TRBV7-6 to TRBJ2-7, with D perhaps matching TRBD2 (5 bases). In germline, CDR1 is SGHVS, CDR2 FNYEAQ. The CDR3 has 14 amino acids. V shed 2 bases and J shed 6 bases, with 14 bases lying between them. Variable domain in full (rest from reference TRBV7-6 and TRBJ2-7): GAGVSQSPRYKVTKRGQDVALRCDPISGHVSLYWYRQALGQGPEFLTYFNYEAQQDKSGLPNDRFSAERPEGSISTLTIQRTEQRDSAMYRCASSLRGKAFEQYFGPGTRLTVT.